These T cell receptor beta chains were read from a single sample in a study of preoperative IRX-2 immunotherapy in early breast cancer. The table came from immunoSEQ multiplex PCR; TCRdb's copy has only in-frame clones and leaves some out. The table records roughly 26,000 clones, about 87% of them present only once. The input for sequencing was tumor tissue, taken after IRX-2 immunotherapy. The source is a human donor with breast cancer. Each CDR3 is given with its conserved first and last residue.

TRBV5-1 CASSSGTSETQYF
TRBV9 CASSVSGWDTYEQYF
TRBV27 CASSEGQGAGGYTF
TRBV7-9 CASSELADTQYF
TRBV16 CASSQSNARYTF
TRBV19 CARPPIGGRGRLSYEQYF
TRBV11-3 CASSRRSDRDYGYTF
TRBV4-2 CASSQVPGQGGTGELFF
TRBV19 CASRLGQGAVGYTF
TRBV28 CASNYPTGVHRTGGATNTGELFF
TRBV2 CASSVSGTRFFF
TRBV2 CAGKGVNYGYTF
TRBV5-1 CASSLIGVSYNEQFF
TRBV7-2 CASRRIQGNTGELFF
TRBV7-2 CASSWGQGAFKAFF
TRBV5-4 CASSLTLAGQETQYF